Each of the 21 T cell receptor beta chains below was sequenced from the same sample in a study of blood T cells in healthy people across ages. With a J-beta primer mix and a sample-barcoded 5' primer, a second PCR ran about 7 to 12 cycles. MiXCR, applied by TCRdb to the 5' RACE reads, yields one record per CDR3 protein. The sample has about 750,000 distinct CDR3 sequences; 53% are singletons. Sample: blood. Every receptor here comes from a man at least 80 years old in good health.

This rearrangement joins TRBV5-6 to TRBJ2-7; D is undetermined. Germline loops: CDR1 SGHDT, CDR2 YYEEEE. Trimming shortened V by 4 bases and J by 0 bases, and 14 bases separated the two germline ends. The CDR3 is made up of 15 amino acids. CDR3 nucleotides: TGTGCCAGCAGCCCAAACTCCGGGCTCTCCTACGAGCAGTACTTC. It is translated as CASSPNSGLSYEQYF.

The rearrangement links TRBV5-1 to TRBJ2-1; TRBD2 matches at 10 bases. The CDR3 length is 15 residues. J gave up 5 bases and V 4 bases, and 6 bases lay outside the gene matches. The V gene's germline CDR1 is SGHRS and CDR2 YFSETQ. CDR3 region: CASSQGGTSDNEQFF. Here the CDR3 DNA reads TGCGCCAGCAGCCAGGGTGGGACTAGCGACAATGAGCAGTTCTTC.

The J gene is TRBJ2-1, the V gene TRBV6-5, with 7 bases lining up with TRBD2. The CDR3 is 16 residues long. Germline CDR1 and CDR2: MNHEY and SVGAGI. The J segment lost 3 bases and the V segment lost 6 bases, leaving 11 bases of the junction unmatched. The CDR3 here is CASRPPGGVFYNEQFF. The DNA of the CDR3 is TGTGCCAGCAGACCTCCGGGGGGAGTCTTCTACAATGAGCAGTTCTTC.

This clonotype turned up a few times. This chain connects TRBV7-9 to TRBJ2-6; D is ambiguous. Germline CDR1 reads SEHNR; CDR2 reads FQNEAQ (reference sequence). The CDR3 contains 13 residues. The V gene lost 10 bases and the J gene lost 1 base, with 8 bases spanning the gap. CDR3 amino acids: CAIPISGANVLTF. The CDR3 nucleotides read TGTGCCATCCCAATATCTGGGGCCAACGTCCTGACTTTC.

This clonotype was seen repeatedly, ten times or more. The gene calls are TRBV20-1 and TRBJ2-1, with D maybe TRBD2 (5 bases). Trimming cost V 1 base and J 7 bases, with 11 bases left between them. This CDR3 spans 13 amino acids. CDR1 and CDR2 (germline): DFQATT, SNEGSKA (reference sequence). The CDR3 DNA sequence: TGCAGTGCTAGAGGCGACTATTCTAATGAGCAGTTCTTC. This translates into CSARGDYSNEQFF.

CDR3 bases: TGTGCCAGCAGTTCTCGGACAGGAAGCTCCTATAATTCACCCCTCCACTTT. As protein: CASSSRTGSSYNSPLHF. The chain couples TRBV6-5 to TRBJ1-6, with 7 bases matching TRBD1. CDR3 size: 17 residues. The ends lost 4 bases at V and 0 bases at J; junction bases unmatched: 6. Germline assignment: CDR1 MNHEY and CDR2 SVGAGI.

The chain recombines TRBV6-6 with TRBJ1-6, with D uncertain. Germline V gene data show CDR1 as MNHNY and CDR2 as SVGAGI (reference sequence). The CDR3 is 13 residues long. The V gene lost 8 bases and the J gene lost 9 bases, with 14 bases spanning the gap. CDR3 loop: CASAPPGISPLHF. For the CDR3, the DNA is TGTGCCAGCGCCCCTCCGGGGATTTCACCCCTCCACTTT.

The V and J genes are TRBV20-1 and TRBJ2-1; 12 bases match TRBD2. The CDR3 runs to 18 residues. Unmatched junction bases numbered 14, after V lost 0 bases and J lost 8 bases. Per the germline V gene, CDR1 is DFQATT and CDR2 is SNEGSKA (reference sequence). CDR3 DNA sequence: TGCAGTGCTAGAGATTTGCTAGCGGGAGGGCAAATCTTCGATGAGCAGTTCTTC. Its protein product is CSARDLLAGGQIFDEQFF.

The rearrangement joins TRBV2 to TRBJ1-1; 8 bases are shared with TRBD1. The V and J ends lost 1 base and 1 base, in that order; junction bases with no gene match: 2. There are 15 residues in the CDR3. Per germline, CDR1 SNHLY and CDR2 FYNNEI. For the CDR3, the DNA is TGTGCCAGCAGTGAAGAGGGACAGGCGAACACTGAAGCTTTCTTT. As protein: CASSEEGQANTEAFF.

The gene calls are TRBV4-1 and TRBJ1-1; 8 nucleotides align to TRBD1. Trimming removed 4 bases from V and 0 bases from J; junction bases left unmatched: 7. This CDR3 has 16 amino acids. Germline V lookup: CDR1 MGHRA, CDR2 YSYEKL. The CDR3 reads CASSPGQGAMNTEAFF. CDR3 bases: TGCGCCAGCAGCCCCGGACAGGGAGCCATGAACACTGAAGCTTTCTTT.

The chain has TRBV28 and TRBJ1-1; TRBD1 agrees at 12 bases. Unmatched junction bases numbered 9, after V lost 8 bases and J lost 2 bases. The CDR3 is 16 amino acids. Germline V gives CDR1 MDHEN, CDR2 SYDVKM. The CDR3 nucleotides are TGTGCCAGCGGGAGCCCGGGGACAGGGGGCAACACTGAAGCTTTCTTT. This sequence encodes CASGSPGTGGNTEAFF.

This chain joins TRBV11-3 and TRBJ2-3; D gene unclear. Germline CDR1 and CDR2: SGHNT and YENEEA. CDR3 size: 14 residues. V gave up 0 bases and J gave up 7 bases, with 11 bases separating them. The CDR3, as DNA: TGTGCCAGCAGCTTAGATCGGAAGGGCAATACGCAGTATTTT. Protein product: CASSLDRKGNTQYF.

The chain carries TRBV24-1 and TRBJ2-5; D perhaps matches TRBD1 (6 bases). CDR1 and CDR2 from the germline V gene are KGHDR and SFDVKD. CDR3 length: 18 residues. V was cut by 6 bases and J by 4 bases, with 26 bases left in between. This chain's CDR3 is CATSTTGRPGVVGETQYF. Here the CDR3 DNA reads TGTGCCACCAGTACTACCGGCCGCCCAGGGGTTGTAGGAGAGACCCAGTACTTC.

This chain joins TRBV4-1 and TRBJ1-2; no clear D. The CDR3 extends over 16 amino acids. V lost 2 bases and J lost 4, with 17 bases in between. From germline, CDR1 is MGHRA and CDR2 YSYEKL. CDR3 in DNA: TGCGCCAGCAGCCAATTCTTCCTCGGAGTTGGCTATGGCTACACCTTC. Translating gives CASSQFFLGVGYGYTF.

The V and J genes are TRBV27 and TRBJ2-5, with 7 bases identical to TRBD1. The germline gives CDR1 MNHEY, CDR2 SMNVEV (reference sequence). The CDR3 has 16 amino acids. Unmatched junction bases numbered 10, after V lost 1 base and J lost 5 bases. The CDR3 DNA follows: TGTGCCAGCAGTTTATACGTCCGGACAGGTGTCGAGACCCAGTACTTC. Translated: CASSLYVRTGVETQYF.

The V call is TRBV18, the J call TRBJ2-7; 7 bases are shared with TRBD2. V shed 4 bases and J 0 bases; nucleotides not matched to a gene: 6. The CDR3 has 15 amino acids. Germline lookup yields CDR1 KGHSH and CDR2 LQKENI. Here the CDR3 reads CASSQAGRSSYEQYF. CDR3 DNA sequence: TGTGCCAGCTCACAGGCCGGGAGGAGCTCCTACGAGCAGTACTTC.

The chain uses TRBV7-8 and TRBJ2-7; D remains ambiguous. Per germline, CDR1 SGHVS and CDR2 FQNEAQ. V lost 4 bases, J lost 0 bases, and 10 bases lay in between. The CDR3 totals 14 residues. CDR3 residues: CASSSSTVSYEQYF. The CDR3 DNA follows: TGTGCCAGCAGCTCCTCGACGGTCTCCTACGAGCAGTACTTC.

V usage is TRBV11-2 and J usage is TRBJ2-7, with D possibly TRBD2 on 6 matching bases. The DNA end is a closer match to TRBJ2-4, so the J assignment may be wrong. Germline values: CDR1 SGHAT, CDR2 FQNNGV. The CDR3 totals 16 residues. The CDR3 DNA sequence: TGTGCCAGCACTCTAATTCGTTCGACTAGTGGGAACATTCAGTACTTC. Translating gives CASTLIRSTSGNIQYF.

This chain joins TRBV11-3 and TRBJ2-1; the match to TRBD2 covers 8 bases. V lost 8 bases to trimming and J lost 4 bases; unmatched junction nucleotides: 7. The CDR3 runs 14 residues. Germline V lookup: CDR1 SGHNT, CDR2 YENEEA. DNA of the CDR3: TGTGCCAGCTCTCACGGGGGGGTTTACAATGAGCAGTTCTTC. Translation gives CASSHGGVYNEQFF.

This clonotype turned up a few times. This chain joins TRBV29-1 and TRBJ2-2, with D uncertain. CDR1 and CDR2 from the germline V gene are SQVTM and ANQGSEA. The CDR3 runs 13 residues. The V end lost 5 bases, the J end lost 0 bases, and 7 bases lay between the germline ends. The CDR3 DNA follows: TGCAGCGTTTTTAAAGCGAACACCGGGGAGCTGTTTTTT. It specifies CSVFKANTGELFF.

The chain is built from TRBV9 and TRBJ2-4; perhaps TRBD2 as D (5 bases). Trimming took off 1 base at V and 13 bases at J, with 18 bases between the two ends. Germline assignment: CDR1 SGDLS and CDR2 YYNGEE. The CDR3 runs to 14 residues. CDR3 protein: CASSVPGSGGEQYF. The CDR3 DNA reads TGTGCCAGCAGCGTACCCGGATCCGGTGGGGAGCAGTACTTC.